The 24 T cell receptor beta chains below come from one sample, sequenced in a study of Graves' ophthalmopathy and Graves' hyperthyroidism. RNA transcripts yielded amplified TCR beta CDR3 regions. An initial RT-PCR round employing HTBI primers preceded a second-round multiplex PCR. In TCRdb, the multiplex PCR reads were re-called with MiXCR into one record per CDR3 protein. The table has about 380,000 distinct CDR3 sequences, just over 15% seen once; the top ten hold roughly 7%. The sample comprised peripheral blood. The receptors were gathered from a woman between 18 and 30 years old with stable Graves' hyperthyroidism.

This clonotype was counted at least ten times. The CDR3 nucleotides read TGTGCCAGCAGTTACGTGGCAGATAGACTGGATGGCTACACCTTC. Translated: CASSYVADRLDGYTF. The rearrangement links TRBV6-5 to TRBJ1-2; D unclear. The length of the CDR3 is 15 residues. CDR1 and CDR2 from the germline V gene are MNHEY and SVGAGI. V dropped 2 bases and J dropped 6 bases, with 16 bases sitting between them.

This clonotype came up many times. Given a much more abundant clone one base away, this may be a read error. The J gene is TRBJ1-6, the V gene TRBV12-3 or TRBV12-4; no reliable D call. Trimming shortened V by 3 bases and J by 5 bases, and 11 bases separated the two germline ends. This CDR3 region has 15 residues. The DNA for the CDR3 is TGTGCCAGCAGTTTCTGGTCAGATCATAATTCACCCCTCCACTTT. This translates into CASSFWSDHNSPLHF.

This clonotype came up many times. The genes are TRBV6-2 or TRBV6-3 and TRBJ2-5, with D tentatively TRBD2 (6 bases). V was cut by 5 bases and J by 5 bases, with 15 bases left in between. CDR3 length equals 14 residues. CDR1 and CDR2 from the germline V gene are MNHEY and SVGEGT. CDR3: CASSPASVRETQYF. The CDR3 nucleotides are TGTGCCAGCAGTCCTGCTAGCGTTCGGGAGACCCAGTACTTC.

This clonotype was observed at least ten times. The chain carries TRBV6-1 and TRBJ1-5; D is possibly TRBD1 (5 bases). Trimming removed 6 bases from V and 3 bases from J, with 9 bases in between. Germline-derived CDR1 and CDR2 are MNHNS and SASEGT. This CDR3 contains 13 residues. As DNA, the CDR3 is TGTGCCAGCAGGACAGAAAACAATCAGCCCCAGCATTTT. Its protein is CASRTENNQPQHF.

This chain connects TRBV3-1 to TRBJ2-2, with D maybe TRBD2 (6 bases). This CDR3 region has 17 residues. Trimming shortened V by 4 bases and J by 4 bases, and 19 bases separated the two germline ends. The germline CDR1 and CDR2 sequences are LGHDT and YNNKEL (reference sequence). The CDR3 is CASSRREGISGTGELFF. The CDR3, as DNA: TGTGCCAGCAGCCGGCGGGAAGGGATTAGTGGCACCGGGGAGCTGTTTTTT.

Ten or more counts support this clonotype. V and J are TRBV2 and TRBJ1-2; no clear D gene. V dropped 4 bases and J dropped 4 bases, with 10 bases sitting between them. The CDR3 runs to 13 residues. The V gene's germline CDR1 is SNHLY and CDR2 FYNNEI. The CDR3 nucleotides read TGTGCCAGCAGTGTCGGCAACGTCTATGGCTACACCTTC. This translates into CASSVGNVYGYTF.

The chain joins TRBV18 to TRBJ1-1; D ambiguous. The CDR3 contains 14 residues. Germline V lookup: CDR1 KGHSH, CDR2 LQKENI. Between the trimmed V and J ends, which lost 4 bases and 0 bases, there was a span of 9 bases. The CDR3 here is CASSRRPLNTEAFF. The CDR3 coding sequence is TGTGCCAGCTCACGGCGGCCTCTGAACACTGAAGCTTTCTTT.

The CDR3, as DNA: TGTGCCAGCAGCTTTCAGGCGTCGGGGGCCTACGAGCAGTACTTC. It specifies CASSFQASGAYEQYF. The genes are TRBV7-9 and TRBJ2-7, with D possibly TRBD2 on 6 matching bases. The V end was cut by 3 bases, the J end by 2 bases, with 14 bases between. The CDR3 length is 15 residues. Germline values: CDR1 SEHNR, CDR2 FQNEAQ (reference sequence). The variable domain in full, completed from reference TRBV7-9 and TRBJ2-7, reads DTGVSQNPRHKITKRGQNVTFRCDPISEHNRLYWYRQTLGQGPEFLTYFQNEAQLEKSRLLSDRFSAERPKGSFSTLEIQRTEQGDSAMYLCASSFQASGAYEQYFGPGTRLTVT.

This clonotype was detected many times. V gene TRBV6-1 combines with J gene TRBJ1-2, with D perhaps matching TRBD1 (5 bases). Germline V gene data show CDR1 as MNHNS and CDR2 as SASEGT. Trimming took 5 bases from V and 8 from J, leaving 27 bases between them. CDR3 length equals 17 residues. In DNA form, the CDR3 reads TGTGCCAGCAGTAGAACCTTTTGGGTGCCGGGGGTGAGCGGCTACACCTTC. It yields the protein CASSRTFWVPGVSGYTF.

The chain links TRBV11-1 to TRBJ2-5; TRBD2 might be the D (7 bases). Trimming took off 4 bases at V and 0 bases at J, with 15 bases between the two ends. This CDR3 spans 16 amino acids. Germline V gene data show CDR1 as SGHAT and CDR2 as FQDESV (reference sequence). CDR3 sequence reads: CASSSVGGAYQETQYF. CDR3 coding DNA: TGTGCCAGCAGCTCTGTGGGGGGGGCGTACCAAGAGACCCAGTACTTC.

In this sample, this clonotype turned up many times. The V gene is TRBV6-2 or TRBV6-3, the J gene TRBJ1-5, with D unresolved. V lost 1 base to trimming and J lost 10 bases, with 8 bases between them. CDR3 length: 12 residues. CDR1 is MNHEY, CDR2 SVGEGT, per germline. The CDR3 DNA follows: TGTGCCAGCAGTTACTTCAGATCCCCCCAGCATTTT. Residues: CASSYFRSPQHF.

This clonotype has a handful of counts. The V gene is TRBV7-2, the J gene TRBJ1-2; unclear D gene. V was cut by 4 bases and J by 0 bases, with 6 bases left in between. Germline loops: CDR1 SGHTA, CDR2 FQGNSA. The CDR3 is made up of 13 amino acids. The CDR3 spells CASSWSSNYGYTF. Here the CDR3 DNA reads TGTGCCAGCAGCTGGTCTTCTAACTATGGCTACACCTTC.

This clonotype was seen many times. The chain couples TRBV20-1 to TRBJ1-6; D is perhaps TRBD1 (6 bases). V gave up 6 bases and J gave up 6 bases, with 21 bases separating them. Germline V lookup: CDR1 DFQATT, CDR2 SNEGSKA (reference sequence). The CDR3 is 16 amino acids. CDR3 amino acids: CSARPGTSAGNSPLHF. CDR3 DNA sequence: TGCAGTGCCAGACCGGGGACATCGGCTGGTAATTCACCCCTCCACTTT.

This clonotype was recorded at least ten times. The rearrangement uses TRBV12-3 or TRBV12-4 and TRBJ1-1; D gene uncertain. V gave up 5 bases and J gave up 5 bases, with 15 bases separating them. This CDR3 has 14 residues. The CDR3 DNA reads TGTGCCAGCAGTCAAAGACGGGGATGGACTGAAGCTTTCTTT. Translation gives CASSQRRGWTEAFF.

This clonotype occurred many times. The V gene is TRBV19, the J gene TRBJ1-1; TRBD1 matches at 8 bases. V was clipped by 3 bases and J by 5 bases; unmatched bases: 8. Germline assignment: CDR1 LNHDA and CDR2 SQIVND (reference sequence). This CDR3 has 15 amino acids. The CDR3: CASSMEGTGGTEAFF. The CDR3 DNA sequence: TGTGCCAGTAGTATGGAGGGTACAGGGGGGACTGAAGCTTTCTTT.

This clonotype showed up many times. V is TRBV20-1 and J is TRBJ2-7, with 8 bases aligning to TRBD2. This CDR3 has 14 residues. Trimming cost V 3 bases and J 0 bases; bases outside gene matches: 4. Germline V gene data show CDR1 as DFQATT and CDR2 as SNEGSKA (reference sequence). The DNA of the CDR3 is TGCAGTGCTAGTATTAGCGGGGACTCCTACGAGCAGTACTTC. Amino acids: CSASISGDSYEQYF.

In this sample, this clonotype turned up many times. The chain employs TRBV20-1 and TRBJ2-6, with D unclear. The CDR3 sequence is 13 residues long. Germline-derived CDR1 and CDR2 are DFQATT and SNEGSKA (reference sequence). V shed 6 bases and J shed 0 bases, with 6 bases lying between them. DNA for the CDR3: TGCAGTGCCAGGAGCTCTGGGGCCAACGTCCTGACTTTC. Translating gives CSARSSGANVLTF.

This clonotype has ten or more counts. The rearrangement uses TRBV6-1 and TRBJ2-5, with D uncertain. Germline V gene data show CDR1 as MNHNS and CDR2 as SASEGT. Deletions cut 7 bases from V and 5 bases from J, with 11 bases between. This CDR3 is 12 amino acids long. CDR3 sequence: CASTDILETQYF. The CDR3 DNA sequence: TGTGCCAGCACCGACATCTTGGAGACCCAGTACTTC.

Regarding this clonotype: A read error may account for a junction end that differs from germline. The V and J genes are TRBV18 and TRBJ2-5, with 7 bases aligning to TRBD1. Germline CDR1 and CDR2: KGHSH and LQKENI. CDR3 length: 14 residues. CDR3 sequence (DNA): TGTGCCAGCCCACCACTTGGGACAGAGGAGACCCAGTACTTC. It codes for CASPPLGTEETQYF.

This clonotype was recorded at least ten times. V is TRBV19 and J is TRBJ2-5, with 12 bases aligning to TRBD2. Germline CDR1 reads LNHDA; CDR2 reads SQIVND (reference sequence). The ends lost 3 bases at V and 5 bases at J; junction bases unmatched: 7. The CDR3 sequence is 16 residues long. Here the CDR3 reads CASSMSSGGGHETQYF. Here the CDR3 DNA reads TGTGCCAGTAGTATGTCTAGCGGGGGGGGGCACGAGACCCAGTACTTC. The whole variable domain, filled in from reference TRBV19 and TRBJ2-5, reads DGGITQSPKYLFRKEGQNVTLSCEQNLNHDAMYWYRQDPGQGLRLIYYSQIVNDFQKGDIAEGYSVSREKKESFPLTVTSAQKNPTAFYLCASSMSSGGGHETQYFGPGTRLLVL.

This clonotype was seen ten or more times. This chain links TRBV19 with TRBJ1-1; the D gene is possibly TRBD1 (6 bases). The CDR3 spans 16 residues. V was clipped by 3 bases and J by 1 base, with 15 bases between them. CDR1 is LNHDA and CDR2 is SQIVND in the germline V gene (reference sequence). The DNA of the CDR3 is TGTGCCAGTAGTATGGGGGGCAGGGGATGGAACACTGAAGCTTTCTTT. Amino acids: CASSMGGRGWNTEAFF.

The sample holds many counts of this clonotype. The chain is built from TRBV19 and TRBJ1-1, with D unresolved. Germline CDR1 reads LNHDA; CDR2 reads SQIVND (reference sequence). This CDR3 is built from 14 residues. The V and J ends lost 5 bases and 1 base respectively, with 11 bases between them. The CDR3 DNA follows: TGTGCCAGTAGTGCCCTCCCCAAGAACACTGAAGCTTTCTTT. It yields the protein CASSALPKNTEAFF.

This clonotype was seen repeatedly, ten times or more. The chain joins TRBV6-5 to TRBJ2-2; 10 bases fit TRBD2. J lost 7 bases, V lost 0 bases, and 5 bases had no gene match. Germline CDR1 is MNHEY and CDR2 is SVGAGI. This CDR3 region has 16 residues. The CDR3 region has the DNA TGTGCCAGCAGTTACTCAAGCGGGGGGGCTAACGGGGAGCTGTTTTTT. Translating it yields CASSYSSGGANGELFF.

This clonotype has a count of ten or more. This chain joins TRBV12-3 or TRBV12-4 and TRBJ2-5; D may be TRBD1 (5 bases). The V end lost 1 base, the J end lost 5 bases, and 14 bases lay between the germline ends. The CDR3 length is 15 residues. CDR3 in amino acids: CASSLGLAGMETQYF. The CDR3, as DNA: TGTGCCAGCAGTTTAGGTCTGGCAGGGATGGAGACCCAGTACTTC.